The 22 T cell receptor beta chains below were found in one sample sequenced in a study of shared clonotypes between healthy human individuals. The method was immunoSEQ multiplex PCR; TCRdb's version includes in-frame clones alone and lacks a portion of them. The table records a few hundred thousand clones, 79% of them present only once. The sequencing sample was made of PBMCs. These receptors were taken from a middle-aged woman in good health. Some clones in this sample may be carry-over from other donors' samples.

The chain uses TRBV7-9 and TRBJ1-1; D remains unclear. Germline values: CDR1 SEHNR, CDR2 FQNEAQ (reference sequence). This CDR3 region has 19 residues. The V gene lost 5 bases and the J gene lost 7 bases, with 32 bases spanning the gap. CDR3 sequence reads: CASSPSARRMRADSIEAFF. The CDR3, as DNA: TGTGCCAGCAGCCCATCCGCGCGTCGGATGCGGGCCGACTCCATTGAAGCTTTCTTT.

This chain uses TRBV4-2 with TRBJ1-6, with D tentatively TRBD1 (5 bases). The germline V and J ends were trimmed by 1 base and 6 bases, with 7 bases remaining between them. Germline CDR1 reads LGHNA; CDR2 reads YNFKEQ. The length of the CDR3 is 14 residues. CDR3 protein: CASSQGGANSPLHF. CDR3 nucleotide sequence: TGTGCCAGCAGCCAAGGAGGGGCTAATTCACCCCTCCACTTT.

The rearrangement uses TRBV19 and TRBJ2-7, with D perhaps being TRBD1 or TRBD2 (6 bases each). V was shortened by 6 bases and J by 4 bases, with 13 bases between the two germline ends. The V gene's germline CDR1 is LNHDA and CDR2 SQIVND (reference sequence). The CDR3 is 13 residues long. CDR3 sequence reads: CASSGGEGYEQYF. The CDR3 region has the DNA TGTGCCAGTAGCGGGGGCGAAGGGTACGAGCAGTACTTC. Using reference TRBV19 and TRBJ2-7 for the parts outside the CDR3, the full variable domain is DGGITQSPKYLFRKEGQNVTLSCEQNLNHDAMYWYRQDPGQGLRLIYYSQIVNDFQKGDIAEGYSVSREKKESFPLTVTSAQKNPTAFYLCASSGGEGYEQYFGPGTRLTVT.

The V call is TRBV4-1, the J call TRBJ2-7; TRBD1 might be the D (5 bases). Germline values: CDR1 MGHRA, CDR2 YSYEKL. There are 15 residues in the CDR3. V lost 1 base to trimming and J lost 5 bases, with 15 bases between them. CDR3 region: CASSQAGQGGHEQYF. The CDR3 DNA follows: TGCGCCAGCAGCCAAGCGGGCCAGGGCGGCCACGAGCAGTACTTC.

V gene TRBV27 combines with J gene TRBJ2-1; 7 bases map to TRBD2. CDR1 MNHEY and CDR2 SMNVEV come from the germline V gene (reference sequence). The CDR3 totals 14 residues. The V and J ends lost 8 bases and 8 bases, in that order; junction bases with no gene match: 12. DNA for the CDR3: TGTGCCAGCTCCCCGGCGGGAGTTCCATATGAGCAGTTCTTC. This encodes CASSPAGVPYEQFF.

This chain links TRBV27 with TRBJ2-6, with 10 bases identical to TRBD1. This CDR3 has 15 residues. J gave up 4 bases and V 6 bases, and 3 bases lay outside the gene matches. Germline-derived CDR1 and CDR2 are MNHEY and SMNVEV (reference sequence). The chain's CDR3 is CASRTGGEGANVLTF. The CDR3 DNA is TGTGCCAGCAGGACAGGGGGCGAGGGGGCCAACGTCCTGACTTTC.

The rearrangement links TRBV7-9 to TRBJ2-7; perhaps TRBD1 as D (6 bases). V was trimmed by 5 bases and J by 4 bases, leaving 18 bases between them. Germline CDR1 reads SEHNR; CDR2 reads FQNEAQ (reference sequence). CDR3 size: 15 residues. This CDR3 reads CASSHGPQQGYEQYF. The CDR3 nucleotides are TGTGCCAGCAGCCACGGTCCACAACAGGGTTACGAGCAGTACTTC.

The chain carries TRBV5-1 and TRBJ2-2, with TRBD1 matching over 11 bases. J lost 6 bases, V lost 3 bases, and 4 bases had no gene match. The CDR3 totals 15 residues. From germline, CDR1 is SGHRS and CDR2 YFSETQ. The CDR3 DNA reads TGCGCCAGCAGCTACACGGGACAGGGGGCCGGGGAGCTGTTTTTT. Its translation is CASSYTGQGAGELFF.

This clone was seen once. V gene TRBV4-1 combines with J gene TRBJ2-1; 13 bases match TRBD2. Per the germline V gene, CDR1 is MGHRA and CDR2 is YSYEKL. The junction had 6 bases not matched to a gene; V was cut back by 0 bases and J by 10 bases. This CDR3 spans 16 amino acids. CDR3 sequence (DNA): TGCGCCAGCAGCCAAGATGAGGGACTAGCGGGATCCGAGCAGTTCTTC. This gives the protein CASSQDEGLAGSEQFF.

The DNA for the CDR3 is TGTGCCAGCAGCTTAGATCGAGTCAGCTCCTACGAGCAGTACTTC. Its translation is CASSLDRVSSYEQYF. The chain has TRBV11-2 and TRBJ2-7; D is ambiguous. Germline assignment: CDR1 SGHAT and CDR2 FQNNGV. V gave up 0 bases and J gave up 0 bases, with 9 bases separating them. CDR3 length: 15 residues.

The CDR3 nucleotides read TGTGCCAGCAGCTCCGTAGATACGCAGTATTTT. Translation: CASSSVDTQYF. The chain combines TRBV5-6 with TRBJ2-3, with D unresolved. Trimming stripped 3 bases from V and 5 bases from J, with 4 bases between. Germline V gives CDR1 SGHDT, CDR2 YYEEEE. The CDR3 covers 11 residues.

The chain has TRBV7-9 and TRBJ2-7; 10 nucleotides match TRBD2. Germline CDR1 is SEHNR and CDR2 is FQNEAQ (reference sequence). After removal of 4 bases from V and 3 bases from J, the junction contained 3 bases not matched to a gene. The CDR3 is 14 amino acids. The CDR3 spells CASSSGLAVYEQYF. Written as DNA, the CDR3 is TGTGCCAGCAGCTCCGGACTAGCGGTCTACGAGCAGTACTTC.

The chain employs TRBV30 and TRBJ1-4; no firm D call. Germline V gives CDR1 GTSNPN, CDR2 SVGIG (reference sequence). CDR3 size: 12 residues. The ends were cut back, 3 bases at V and 4 bases at J, with 6 bases in the middle. DNA for the CDR3: TGTGCCTGGAGCACGCTTAATGAAAAACTGTTTTTT. It is translated as CAWSTLNEKLFF.

The chain recombines TRBV20-1 with TRBJ1-5; D gene unclear. Per germline, CDR1 DFQATT and CDR2 SNEGSKA (reference sequence). Trimming took off 4 bases at V and 4 bases at J, with 5 bases between the two ends. The CDR3 spans 11 residues. As DNA, the CDR3 is TGCAGTGCTACATCTAATCAGCCCCAGCATTTT. Encoded protein: CSATSNQPQHF.

A remark on this clone: Other DNA sequences in the same sample also yield this CDR3. The J gene is TRBJ2-7, the V gene TRBV18, with 11 bases lining up with TRBD1. J was trimmed by 4 bases and V by 2 bases; bases with no gene match: 1. There are 14 residues in the CDR3. From germline, CDR1 is KGHSH and CDR2 LQKENI. The CDR3 spells CASSPGQGAYEQYF. CDR3 sequence (DNA): TGTGCCAGCTCACCAGGACAGGGGGCATACGAGCAGTACTTC. Full variable domain (remainder filled in from reference TRBV18 and TRBJ2-7): NAGVMQNPRHLVRRRGQEARLRCSPMKGHSHVYWYRQLPEEGLKFMVYLQKENIIDESGMPKERFSAEFPKEGPSILRIQQVVRGDSAAYFCASSPGQGAYEQYFGPGTRLTVT.

This clone showed up just once. The chain combines TRBV29-1 with TRBJ2-4; no reliable D call. CDR3 size: 12 residues. With 4 bases removed from V and 8 bases from J, the gap between germline ends came to 12 bases. In germline, CDR1 is SQVTM, CDR2 ANQGSEA. This CDR3 reads CSVGPNADIQYF. The CDR3 DNA is TGCAGCGTTGGGCCCAACGCGGACATTCAGTACTTC.

The V and J genes are TRBV19 and TRBJ1-4; D not resolved. Germline CDR1 reads LNHDA; CDR2 reads SQIVND (reference sequence). The CDR3 loop spans 14 amino acids. Trimming removed 0 bases at V and 8 bases at J, with 10 bases between. The CDR3 loop reads CASSIEPGLEKLFF. CDR3 sequence (DNA): TGTGCCAGTAGTATAGAACCCGGCCTGGAAAAACTGTTTTTT.

This clone was counted once. The chain recombines TRBV5-1 with TRBJ2-7; 9 bases match TRBD1. This CDR3 has 15 residues. J gave up 1 base and V 3 bases, and 5 bases lay outside the gene matches. Germline V gene lookup returns CDR1 SGHRS and CDR2 YFSETQ. Written as DNA, the CDR3 is TGCGCCAGCAGCTCGTTGACAGGGGGGTCCTACGAGCAGTACTTC. This codes for CASSSLTGGSYEQYF.

The V gene is TRBV5-6, the J gene TRBJ1-1; 8 nucleotides match TRBD1. The V gene's germline CDR1 is SGHDT and CDR2 YYEEEE. With V trimmed by 3 bases and J by 3 bases, 1 base remained unmatched. The CDR3 covers 13 residues. DNA of the CDR3: TGTGCCAGCAGCTCGGACAGGGACACTGAAGCTTTCTTT. It translates to CASSSDRDTEAFF.

The chain recombines TRBV27 with TRBJ1-2, with 9 bases aligning to TRBD1. This CDR3 has 14 amino acids. Germline V gives CDR1 MNHEY, CDR2 SMNVEV (reference sequence). V was clipped by 5 bases and J by 3 bases; unmatched bases: 4. This CDR3 is CASSPTGGHYGYTF. CDR3 in DNA: TGTGCCAGCAGTCCCACAGGGGGCCACTATGGCTACACCTTC.

CDR3 DNA: TGTGCCAGCAGCTTGGTCCGGGATCCTAGAAACATTCAGTACTTC. This gives the protein CASSLVRDPRNIQYF. This chain links TRBV7-8 with TRBJ2-4; D is possibly TRBD2 (5 bases). The CDR3 covers 15 residues. V was shortened by 3 bases and J by 6 bases, with 15 bases between the two germline ends. Germline V gene lookup returns CDR1 SGHVS and CDR2 FQNEAQ.

This clone was recorded only once. The rearrangement joins TRBV4-2 to TRBJ2-6, with D uncertain. Trimming cost V 0 bases and J 0 bases, with 9 bases left between them. Per germline, CDR1 LGHNA and CDR2 YNFKEQ. The CDR3 totals 17 residues. CDR3 sequence reads: CASSQDQSNSGANVLTF. CDR3 sequence (DNA): TGTGCCAGCAGCCAAGATCAAAGCAACTCTGGGGCCAACGTCCTGACTTTC.